This TCR beta chain was recovered during a study of blood T cell repertoires in COVID-19. Only in-frame clones appear in the TCRdb table, and some are missing; sequencing was by immunoSEQ multiplex PCR. The top ten clones hold 1.9% of a sample with more than 300,000 clones, more than 70% of them seen once. Of note for this clone: One junction end does not reproduce the germline sequence, and a read error may be involved. Other DNA sequences from this sample encode an identical CDR3 as well.

The CDR3 runs 12 residues. Germline lookup yields CDR1 LGHNA and CDR2 YNFKEQ. The origin of this receptor is a man aged 35-49 years in a cohort exposed to, infected with or recovered from COVID-19 (not recorded which). Sequenced sample: PBMCs or T cells enriched from blood (not recorded which). The chain joins TRBV4-2 to TRBJ2-1, with D unclear. The DNA for the CDR3 is TGTGCTAGCAGCCAAGAGGTCGGGGAGCAGTTCTTC. Protein product: CASSQEVGEQFF.